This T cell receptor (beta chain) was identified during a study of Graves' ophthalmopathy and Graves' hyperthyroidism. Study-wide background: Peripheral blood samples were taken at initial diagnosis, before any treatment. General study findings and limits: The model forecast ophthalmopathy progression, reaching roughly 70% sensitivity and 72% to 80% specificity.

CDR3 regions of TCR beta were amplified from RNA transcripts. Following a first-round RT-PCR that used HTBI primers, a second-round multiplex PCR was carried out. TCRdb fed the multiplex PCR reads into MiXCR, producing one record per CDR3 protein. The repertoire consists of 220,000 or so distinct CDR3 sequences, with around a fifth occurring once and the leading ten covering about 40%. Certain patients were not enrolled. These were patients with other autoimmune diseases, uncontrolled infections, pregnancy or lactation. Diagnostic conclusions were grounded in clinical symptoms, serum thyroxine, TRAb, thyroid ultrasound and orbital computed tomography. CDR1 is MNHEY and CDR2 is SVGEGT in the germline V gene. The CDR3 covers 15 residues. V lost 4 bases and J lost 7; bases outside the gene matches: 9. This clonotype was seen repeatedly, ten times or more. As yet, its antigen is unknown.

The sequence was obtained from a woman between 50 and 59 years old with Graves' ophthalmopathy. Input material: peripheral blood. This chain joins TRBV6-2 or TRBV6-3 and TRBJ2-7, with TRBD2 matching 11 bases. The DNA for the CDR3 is TGTGCCAGCAGTTTGGGAAAACTAGCGGGAGTGGAGCAGTACTTC. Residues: CASSLGKLAGVEQYF.